The rows below give T cell receptor beta chains drawn from one sample of a study of blood T cell repertoires in COVID-19. Assay: immunoSEQ multiplex PCR; the TCRdb copy retains only in-frame clones and omits some. Here the sample spans 100,000 to 150,000 clones, 85% to 90% being singletons. The sequencing sample was made of peripheral blood. The receptor set was obtained from a man aged 50 to 60 with active or convalescent COVID-19. Both conserved end residues are trimmed from each CDR3. The D gene is left open where the match is weak.

d_gene | j_gene | v_gene | CDR3aa
TRBD1 | TRBJ1-4 | TRBV7-2 | ASSLGQGGEKLF
TRBD2 | TRBJ2-3 | TRBV19 | ASAGRDYSTDTQY
- | TRBJ1-5 | TRBV24-1 | ATSGGPRNQPQH
TRBD1 | TRBJ2-5 | TRBV28 | ASSLGQGEETQY
- | TRBJ1-5 | TRBV5-8 | ASSSYQGSRQPQH
- | TRBJ2-7 | TRBV3-1/TRBV3-2 | ASSRQDSYEQY
- | TRBJ1-1 | TRBV30 | AWSVQGNTEAF
TRBD2 | TRBJ2-1 | TRBV7-7 | ASSLALSGSDEQF
TRBD2 | TRBJ2-3 | TRBV5-1 | ASNPGGGTDTQY
- | TRBJ1-3 | TRBV18 | ASSPPGTAGNTIY
- | TRBJ1-1 | TRBV11-2 | ASSLAYGPQGLNTEAF
TRBD1 | TRBJ2-1 | TRBV5-6 | ASSLGTGGLNEQF
TRBD1 | TRBJ2-1 | TRBV5-1 | ASSLGGVYNEQF
TRBD1 | TRBJ2-3 | TRBV5-4 | ASSTSRDRPTDTQY
- | TRBJ2-7 | TRBV19 | ASSIRDSPYEQY
TRBD1 | TRBJ2-1 | TRBV3-1/TRBV3-2 | ASSQGPGQGRNEQF
TRBD2 | TRBJ2-7 | TRBV6-6 | ASSPLGVGLAGDYEQY
TRBD1 | TRBJ2-7 | TRBV15 | AIAENRGYLVEQY
TRBD2 | TRBJ2-1 | TRBV11-2 | ASSPLTLAGANEQF
TRBD1 | TRBJ1-5 | TRBV10-3 | AIQGQNNQPQH
TRBD1 | TRBJ2-7 | TRBV28 | ASSLPQGSSYEQY
- | TRBJ2-5 | TRBV7-2 | ASSLGGPQETQY
TRBD2 | TRBJ2-2 | TRBV19 | ASAGRGRPNTGELF
- | TRBJ1-6 | TRBV9 | ASSVGGRRGSSYNSPLH
TRBD1 | TRBJ2-2 | TRBV11-3 | ASSLTGGTGELF
- | TRBJ1-4 | TRBV9 | ASSVAAGTWELF
TRBD1 | TRBJ2-7 | TRBV6-5 | ASSFSRRDSYEQY
- | TRBJ2-7 | TRBV5-6 | ASSLLSGIPYEQY
TRBD1 | TRBJ2-6 | TRBV6-2/TRBV6-3 | ASSYSPGQGISGANVLT
- | TRBJ2-3 | TRBV28 | ATTFSWSTDTQY
- | TRBJ2-5 | TRBV4-3 | ASSQSGDPRETQY
TRBD2 | TRBJ2-7 | TRBV19 | ASSTERASGNYEQY
- | TRBJ2-1 | TRBV25-1 | ASSEVRGALNEQF
- | TRBJ2-2 | TRBV7-7 | ASSRLYTGELF
TRBD1 | TRBJ1-3 | TRBV24-1 | ATRFLTGGASGNTIY
- | TRBJ1-4 | TRBV4-3 | ASSQVKRRAGNEKLF
- | TRBJ1-6 | TRBV10-1 | ASSASGSPLH
TRBD1 | TRBJ1-5 | TRBV5-1 | ASSLGQGAGQPQH
- | TRBJ1-5 | TRBV6-5 | ASVRRSNQPQH
TRBD1 | TRBJ1-6 | TRBV5-4 | ASSLNRGGNSPLH
TRBD1 | TRBJ1-2 | TRBV24-1 | ATSDAGGYGYT
- | TRBJ2-7 | TRBV5-5 | ASSLHITSYEQY
- | TRBJ1-1 | TRBV19 | ASSLGRDTEAF
TRBD1 | TRBJ1-5 | TRBV3-1/TRBV3-2 | ASSQGTGDQPQH
- | TRBJ2-2 | TRBV29-1 | SGIRGHTGELF